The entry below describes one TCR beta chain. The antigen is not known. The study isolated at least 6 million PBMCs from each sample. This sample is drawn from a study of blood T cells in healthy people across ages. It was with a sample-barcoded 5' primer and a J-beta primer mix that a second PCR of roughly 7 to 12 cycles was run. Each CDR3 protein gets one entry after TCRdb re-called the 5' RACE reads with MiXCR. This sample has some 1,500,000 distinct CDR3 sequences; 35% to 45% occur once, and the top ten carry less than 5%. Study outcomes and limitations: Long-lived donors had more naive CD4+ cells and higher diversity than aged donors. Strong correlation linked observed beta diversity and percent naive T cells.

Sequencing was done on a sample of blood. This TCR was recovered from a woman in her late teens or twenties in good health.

CDR3 protein: CASRPSGGANTDTQYF. The DNA for the CDR3 is TGTGCCAGCAGACCTAGCGGGGGGGCCAACACAGATACGCAGTATTTT. V and J are TRBV2 and TRBJ2-3; 12 nucleotides align to TRBD2. CDR3 length: 16 residues. Germline V gives CDR1 SNHLY, CDR2 FYNNEI. V shed 6 bases, J shed 2 bases, and the junction held 6 bases outside the gene matches.